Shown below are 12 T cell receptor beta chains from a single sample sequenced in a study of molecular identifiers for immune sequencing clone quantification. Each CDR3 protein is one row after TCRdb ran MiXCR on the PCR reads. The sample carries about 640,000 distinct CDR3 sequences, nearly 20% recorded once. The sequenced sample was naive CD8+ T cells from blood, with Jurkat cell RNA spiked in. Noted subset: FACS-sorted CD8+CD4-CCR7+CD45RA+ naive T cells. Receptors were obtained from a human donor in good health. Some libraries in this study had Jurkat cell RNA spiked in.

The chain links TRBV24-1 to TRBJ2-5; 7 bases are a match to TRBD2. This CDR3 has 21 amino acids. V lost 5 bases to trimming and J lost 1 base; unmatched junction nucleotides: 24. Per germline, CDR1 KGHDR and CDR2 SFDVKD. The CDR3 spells CATSGAGTGYNGGLIQETQYF. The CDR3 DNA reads TGTGCCACCAGTGGAGCTGGGACTGGTTATAATGGGGGACTAATCCAAGAGACCCAGTACTTC.

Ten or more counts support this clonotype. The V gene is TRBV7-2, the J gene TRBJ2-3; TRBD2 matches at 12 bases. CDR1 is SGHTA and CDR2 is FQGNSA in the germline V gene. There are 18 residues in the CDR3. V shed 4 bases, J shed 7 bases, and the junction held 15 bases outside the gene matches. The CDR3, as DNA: TGTGCCAGCAGCTCCGATCTAGCGGGAGGGTTTCGGGCCAATACGCAGTATTTT. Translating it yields CASSSDLAGGFRANTQYF. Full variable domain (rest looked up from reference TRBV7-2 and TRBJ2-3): GAGVSQSPSNKVTEKGKDVELRCDPISGHTALYWYRQSLGQGLEFLIYFQGNSAPDKSGLPSDRFSAERTGGSVSTLTIQRTQQEDSAVYLCASSSDLAGGFRANTQYFGPGTRLTVL.

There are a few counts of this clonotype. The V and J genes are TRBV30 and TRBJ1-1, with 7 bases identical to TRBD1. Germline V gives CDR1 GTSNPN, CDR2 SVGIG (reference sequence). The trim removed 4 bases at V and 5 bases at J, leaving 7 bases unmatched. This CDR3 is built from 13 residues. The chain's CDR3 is CAWTQGVSTEAFF. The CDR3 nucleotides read TGTGCCTGGACCCAGGGGGTTAGTACTGAAGCTTTCTTT. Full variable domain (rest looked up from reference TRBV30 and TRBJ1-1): SQTIHQWPATLVQPVGSPLSLECTVEGTSNPNLYWYRQAAGRGLQLLFYSVGIGQISSEVPQNLSASRPQDRQFILSSKKLLLSDSGFYLCAWTQGVSTEAFFGQGTRLTVV.

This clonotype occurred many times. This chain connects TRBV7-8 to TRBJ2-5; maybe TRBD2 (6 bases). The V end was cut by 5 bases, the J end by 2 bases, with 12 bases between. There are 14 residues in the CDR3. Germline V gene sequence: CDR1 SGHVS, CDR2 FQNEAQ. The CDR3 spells CASSKQEGQETQYF. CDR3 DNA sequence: TGTGCCAGCAGCAAGCAGGAGGGACAAGAGACCCAGTACTTC.

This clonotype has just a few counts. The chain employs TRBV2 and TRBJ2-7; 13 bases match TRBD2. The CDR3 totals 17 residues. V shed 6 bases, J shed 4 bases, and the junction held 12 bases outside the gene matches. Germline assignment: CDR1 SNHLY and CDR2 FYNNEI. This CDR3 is CASREGTSGKRWYEQYF. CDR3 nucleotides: TGTGCCAGCAGGGAGGGGACTAGCGGGAAAAGGTGGTACGAGCAGTACTTC.

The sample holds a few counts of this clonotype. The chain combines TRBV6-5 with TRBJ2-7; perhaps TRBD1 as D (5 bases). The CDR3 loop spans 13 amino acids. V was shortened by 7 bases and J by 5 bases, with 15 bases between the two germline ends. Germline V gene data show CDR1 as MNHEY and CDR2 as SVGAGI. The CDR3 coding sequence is TGTGCCAGCAAGGGGCTCAGTTTGCACGAGCAGTACTTC. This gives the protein CASKGLSLHEQYF.

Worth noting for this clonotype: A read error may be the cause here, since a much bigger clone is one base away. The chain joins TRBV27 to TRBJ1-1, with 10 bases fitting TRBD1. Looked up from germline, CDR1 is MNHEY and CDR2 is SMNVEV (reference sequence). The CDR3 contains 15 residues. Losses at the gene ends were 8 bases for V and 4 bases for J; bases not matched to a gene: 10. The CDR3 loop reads CASGPWTGGGTEAFF. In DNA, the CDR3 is TGTGCCAGCGGGCCCTGGACAGGGGGAGGCACTGAAGCTTTCTTT.

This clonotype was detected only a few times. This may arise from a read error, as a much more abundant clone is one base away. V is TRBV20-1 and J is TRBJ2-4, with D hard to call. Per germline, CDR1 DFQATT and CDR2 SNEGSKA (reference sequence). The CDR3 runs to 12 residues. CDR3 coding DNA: TGCAGTGCTAAGACACCAGAAAACATTCGGTACTTC. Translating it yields CSAKTPENIRYF.

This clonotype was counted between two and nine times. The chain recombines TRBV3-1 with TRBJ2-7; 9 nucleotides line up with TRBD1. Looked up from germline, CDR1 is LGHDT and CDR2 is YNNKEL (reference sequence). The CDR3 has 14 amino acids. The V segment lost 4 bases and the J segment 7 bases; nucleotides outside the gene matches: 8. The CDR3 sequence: CASSPGNRGPEQYF. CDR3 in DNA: TGTGCCAGCAGCCCAGGGAACAGGGGGCCTGAGCAGTACTTC.

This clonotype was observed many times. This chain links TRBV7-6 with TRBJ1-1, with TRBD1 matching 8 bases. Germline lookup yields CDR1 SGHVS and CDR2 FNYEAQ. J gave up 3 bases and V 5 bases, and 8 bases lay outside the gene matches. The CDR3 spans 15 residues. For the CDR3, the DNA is TGTGCCAGCAGCCCCGGACAGGGTGTGGACACTGAAGCTTTCTTT. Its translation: CASSPGQGVDTEAFF.

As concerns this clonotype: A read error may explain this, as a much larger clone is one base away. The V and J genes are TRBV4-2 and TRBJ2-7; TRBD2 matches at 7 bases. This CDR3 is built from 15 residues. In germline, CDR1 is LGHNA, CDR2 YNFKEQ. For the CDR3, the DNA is TGTGCCAGCAGCCAAGAGGTGGCGGGAGCCTACGGGCAGTACTTC. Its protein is CASSQEVAGAYGQYF.

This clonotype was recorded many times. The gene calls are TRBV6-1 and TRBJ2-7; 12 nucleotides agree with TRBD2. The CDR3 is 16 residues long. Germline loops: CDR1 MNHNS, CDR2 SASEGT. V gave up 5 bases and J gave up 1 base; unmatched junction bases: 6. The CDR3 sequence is CASSPFGLAGSYEQYF. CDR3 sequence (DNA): TGTGCCAGCAGTCCTTTCGGACTAGCGGGATCCTACGAGCAGTACTTC.